This TCR beta chain emerged from a study of blood T cell repertoires in COVID-19. Generated by immunoSEQ multiplex PCR, the TCRdb table keeps only in-frame clones and is missing some. The table lists fewer than 200,000 clones, roughly 88% of them singletons, with 1% to 1.5% in the top ten. In this sample, this clone turned up a few times. Different DNA sequences within this sample yield the same CDR3. Source material: peripheral blood. The TCR originated in a man aged 60-69 years who had recovered from COVID-19.

The CDR3 sequence is CASSHYSYEQYF. CDR3 coding DNA: TGTGCCAGCAGCCACTACTCCTACGAGCAGTACTTC. The chain combines TRBV3-1 (or the pseudogene TRBV3-2) with TRBJ2-7; no definite D call. Germline lookup yields CDR1 LGHDT and CDR2 YNNKEL (reference sequence). CDR3 length equals 12 residues. The V end was cut by 3 bases, the J end by 0 bases, with 3 bases between.